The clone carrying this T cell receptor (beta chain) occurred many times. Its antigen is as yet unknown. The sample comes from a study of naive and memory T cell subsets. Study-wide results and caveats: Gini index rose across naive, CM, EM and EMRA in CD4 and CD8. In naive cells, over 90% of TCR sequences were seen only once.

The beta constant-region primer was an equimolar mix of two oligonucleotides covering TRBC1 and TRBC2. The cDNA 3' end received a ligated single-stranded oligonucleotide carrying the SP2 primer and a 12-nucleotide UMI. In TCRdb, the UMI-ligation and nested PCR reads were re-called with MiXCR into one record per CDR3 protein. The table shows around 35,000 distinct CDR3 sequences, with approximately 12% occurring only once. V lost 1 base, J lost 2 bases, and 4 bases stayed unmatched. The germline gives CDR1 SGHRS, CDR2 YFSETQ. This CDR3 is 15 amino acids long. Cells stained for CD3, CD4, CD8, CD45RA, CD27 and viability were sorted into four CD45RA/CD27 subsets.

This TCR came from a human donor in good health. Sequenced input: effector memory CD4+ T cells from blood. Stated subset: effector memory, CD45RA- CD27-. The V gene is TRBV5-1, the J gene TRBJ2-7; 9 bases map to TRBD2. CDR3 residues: CASSLMLAGTYEQYF. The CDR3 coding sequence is TGCGCCAGCAGCTTGATGCTAGCGGGAACCTACGAGCAGTACTTC.